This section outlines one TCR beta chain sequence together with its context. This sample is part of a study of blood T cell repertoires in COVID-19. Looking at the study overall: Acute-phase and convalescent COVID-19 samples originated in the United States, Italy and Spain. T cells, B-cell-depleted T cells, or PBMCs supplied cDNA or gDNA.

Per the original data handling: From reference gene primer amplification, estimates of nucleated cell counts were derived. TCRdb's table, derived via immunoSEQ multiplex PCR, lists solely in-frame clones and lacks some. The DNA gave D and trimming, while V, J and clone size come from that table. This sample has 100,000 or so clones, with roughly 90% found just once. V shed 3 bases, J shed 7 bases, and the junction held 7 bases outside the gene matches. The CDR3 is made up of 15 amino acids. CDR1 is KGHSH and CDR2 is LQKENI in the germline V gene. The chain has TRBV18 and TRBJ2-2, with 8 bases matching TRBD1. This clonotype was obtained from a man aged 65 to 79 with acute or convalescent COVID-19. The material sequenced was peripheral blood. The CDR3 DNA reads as TGTGCCAGCTCACCGATCGGACAGGGCGGCGGGGAGCTGTTTTTT. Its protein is CASSPIGQGGGELFF.